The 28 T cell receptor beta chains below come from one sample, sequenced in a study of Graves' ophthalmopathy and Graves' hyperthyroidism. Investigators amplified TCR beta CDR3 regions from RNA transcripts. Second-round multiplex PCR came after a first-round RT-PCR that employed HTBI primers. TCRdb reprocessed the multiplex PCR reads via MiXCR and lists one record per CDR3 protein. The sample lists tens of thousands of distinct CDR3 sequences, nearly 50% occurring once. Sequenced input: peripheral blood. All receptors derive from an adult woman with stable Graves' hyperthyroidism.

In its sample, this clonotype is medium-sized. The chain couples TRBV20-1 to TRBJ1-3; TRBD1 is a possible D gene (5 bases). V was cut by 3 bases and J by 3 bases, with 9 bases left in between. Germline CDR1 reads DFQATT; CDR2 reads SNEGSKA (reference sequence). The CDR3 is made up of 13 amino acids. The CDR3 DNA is TGCAGTGCTAGTACAGGAGATGGAAACACCATATATTTT. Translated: CSASTGDGNTIYF.

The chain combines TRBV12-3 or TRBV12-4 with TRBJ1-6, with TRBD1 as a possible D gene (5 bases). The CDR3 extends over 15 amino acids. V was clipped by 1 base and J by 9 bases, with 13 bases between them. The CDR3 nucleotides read TGTGCCAGCAGTTTAGGACGCGGGAGGGGTTCACCCCTCCACTTT. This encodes CASSLGRGRGSPLHF.

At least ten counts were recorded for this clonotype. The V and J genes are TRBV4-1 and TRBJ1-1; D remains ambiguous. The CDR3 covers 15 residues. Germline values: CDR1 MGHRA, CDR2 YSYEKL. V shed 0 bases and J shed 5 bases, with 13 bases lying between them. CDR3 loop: CASSQDQTTPTEAFF. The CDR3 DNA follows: TGCGCCAGCAGCCAAGATCAGACAACCCCAACTGAAGCTTTCTTT.

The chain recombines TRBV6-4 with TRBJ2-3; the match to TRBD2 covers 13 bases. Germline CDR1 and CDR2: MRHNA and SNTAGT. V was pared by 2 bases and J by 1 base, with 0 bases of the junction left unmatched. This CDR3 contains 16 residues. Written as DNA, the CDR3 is TGTGCCAGCAGTGACACTAGCGGGAGGGGCACAGATACGCAGTATTTT. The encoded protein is CASSDTSGRGTDTQYF.

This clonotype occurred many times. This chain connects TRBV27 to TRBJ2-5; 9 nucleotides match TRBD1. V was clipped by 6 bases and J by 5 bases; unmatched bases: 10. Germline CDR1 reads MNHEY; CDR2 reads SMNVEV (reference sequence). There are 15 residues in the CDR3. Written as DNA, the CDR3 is TGTGCCAGCAGCCGAACCCATGGACAGGGGGAGACCCAGTACTTC. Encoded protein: CASSRTHGQGETQYF.

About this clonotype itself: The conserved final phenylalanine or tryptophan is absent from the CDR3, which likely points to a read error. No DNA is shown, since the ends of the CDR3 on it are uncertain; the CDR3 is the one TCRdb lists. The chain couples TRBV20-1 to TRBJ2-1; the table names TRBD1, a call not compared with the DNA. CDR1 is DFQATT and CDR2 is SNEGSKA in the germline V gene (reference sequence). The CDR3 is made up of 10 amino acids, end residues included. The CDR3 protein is CSAGGTARAR.

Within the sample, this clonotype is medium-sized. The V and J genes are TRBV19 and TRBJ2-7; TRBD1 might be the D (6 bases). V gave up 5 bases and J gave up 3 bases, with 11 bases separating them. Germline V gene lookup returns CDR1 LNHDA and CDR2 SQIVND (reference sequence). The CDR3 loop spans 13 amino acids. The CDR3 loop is CASSADRYYEQYF. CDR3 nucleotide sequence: TGTGCCAGTAGTGCTGACAGGTACTACGAGCAGTACTTC.

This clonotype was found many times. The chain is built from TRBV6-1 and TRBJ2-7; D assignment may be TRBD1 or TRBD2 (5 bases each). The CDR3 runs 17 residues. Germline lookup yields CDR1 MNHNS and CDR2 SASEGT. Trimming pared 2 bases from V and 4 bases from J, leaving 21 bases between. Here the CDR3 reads CASSEMAGGHFSYEQYF. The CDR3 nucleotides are TGTGCCAGCAGTGAAATGGCTGGGGGTCATTTCTCGTACGAGCAGTACTTC.

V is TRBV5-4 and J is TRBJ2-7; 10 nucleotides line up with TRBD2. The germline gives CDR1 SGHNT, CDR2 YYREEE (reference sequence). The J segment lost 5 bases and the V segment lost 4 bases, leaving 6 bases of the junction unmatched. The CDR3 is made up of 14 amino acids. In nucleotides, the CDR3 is TGTGCCAGCAGCCGAAGACTAGCGGGTGACGAGCAGTACTTC. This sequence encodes CASSRRLAGDEQYF.

The CDR3 nucleotides read TGCAGTGCTAGACTGCGGACTAGCGGGAGTTGGGAGACCCAGTACTTC. This sequence encodes CSARLRTSGSWETQYF. V is TRBV20-1 and J is TRBJ2-5; TRBD2 aligns across 13 bases. CDR1 DFQATT and CDR2 SNEGSKA come from the germline V gene (reference sequence). V was pared by 2 bases and J by 5 bases, with 8 bases of the junction left unmatched. The CDR3 sequence is 16 residues long.

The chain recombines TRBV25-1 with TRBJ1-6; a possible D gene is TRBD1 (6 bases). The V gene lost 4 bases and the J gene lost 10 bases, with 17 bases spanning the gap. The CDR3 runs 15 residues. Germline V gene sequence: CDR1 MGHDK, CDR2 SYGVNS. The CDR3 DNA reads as TGTGCCAGCAGTGGGAAAGAGGGGGTTAGGTCACCCCTCCACTTT. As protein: CASSGKEGVRSPLHF.

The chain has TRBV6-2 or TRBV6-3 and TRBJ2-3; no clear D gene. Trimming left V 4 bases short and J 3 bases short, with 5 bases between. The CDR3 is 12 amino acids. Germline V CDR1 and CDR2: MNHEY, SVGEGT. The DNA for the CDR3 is TGTGCCAGCAGTTCACTTACAGATACGCAGTATTTT. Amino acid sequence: CASSSLTDTQYF.

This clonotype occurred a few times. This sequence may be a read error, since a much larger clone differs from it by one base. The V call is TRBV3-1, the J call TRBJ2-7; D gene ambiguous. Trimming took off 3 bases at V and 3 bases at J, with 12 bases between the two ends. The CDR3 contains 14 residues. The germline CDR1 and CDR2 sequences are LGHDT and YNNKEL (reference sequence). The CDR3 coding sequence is TGTGCCAGCAGCCAGGCCCTAAGGGACTACGAGCAGTACTTC. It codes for CASSQALRDYEQYF.

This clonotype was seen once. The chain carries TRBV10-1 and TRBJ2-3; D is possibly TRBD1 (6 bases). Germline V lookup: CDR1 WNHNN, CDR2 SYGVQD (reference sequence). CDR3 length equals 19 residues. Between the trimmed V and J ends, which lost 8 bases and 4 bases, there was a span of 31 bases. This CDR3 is CASGQETGHRELSSDTQYF. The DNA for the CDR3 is TGCGCCAGCGGTCAGGAGACCGGCCACAGGGAGCTGAGCTCAGATACGCAGTATTTT.

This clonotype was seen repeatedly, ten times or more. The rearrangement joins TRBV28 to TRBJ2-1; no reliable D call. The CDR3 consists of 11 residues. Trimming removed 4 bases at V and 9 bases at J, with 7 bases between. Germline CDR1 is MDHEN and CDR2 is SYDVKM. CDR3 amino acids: CASSSTGEQFF. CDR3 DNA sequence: TGTGCCAGCAGTTCGACCGGTGAGCAGTTCTTC.

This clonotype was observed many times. Here the CDR3 reads CASSEKGGYSNQPQHF. The CDR3 DNA reads as TGTGCCAGCAGTGAAAAGGGGGGCTATAGCAATCAGCCCCAGCATTTT. This sequence joins TRBV6-1 and TRBJ1-5; D perhaps matches TRBD1 (6 bases). The germline CDR1 and CDR2 sequences are MNHNS and SASEGT. This CDR3 has 16 amino acids. V was pared by 2 bases and J by 0 bases, with 11 bases between.

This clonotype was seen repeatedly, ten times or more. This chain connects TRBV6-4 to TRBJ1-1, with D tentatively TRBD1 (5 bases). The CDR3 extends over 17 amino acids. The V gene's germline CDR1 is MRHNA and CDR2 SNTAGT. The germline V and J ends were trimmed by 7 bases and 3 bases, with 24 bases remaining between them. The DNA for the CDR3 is TGTGCCAGCACCACGGATTGGGGCTTGCGTATCGACACTGAAGCTTTCTTT. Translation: CASTTDWGLRIDTEAFF.

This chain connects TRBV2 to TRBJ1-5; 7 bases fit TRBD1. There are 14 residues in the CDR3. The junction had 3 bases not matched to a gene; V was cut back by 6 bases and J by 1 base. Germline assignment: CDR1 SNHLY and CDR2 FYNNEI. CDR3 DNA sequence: TGTGCCAGCAGGATACAGGGGAGCAATCAGCCCCAGCATTTT. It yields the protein CASRIQGSNQPQHF. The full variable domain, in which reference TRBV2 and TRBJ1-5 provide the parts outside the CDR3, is EPEVTQTPSHQVTQMGQEVILRCVPISNHLYFYWYRQILGQKVEFLVSFYNNEISEKSEIFDDQFSVERPDGSNFTLKIRSTKLEDSAMYFCASRIQGSNQPQHFGDGTRLSIL.

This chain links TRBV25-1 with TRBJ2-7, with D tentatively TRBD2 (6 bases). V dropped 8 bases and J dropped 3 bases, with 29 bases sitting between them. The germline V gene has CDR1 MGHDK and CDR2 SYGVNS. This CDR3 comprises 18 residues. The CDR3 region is CASSTQFHRDGGIYEQYF. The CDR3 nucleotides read TGTGCCAGCTCCACACAGTTTCACCGGGACGGCGGGATCTACGAGCAGTACTTC.

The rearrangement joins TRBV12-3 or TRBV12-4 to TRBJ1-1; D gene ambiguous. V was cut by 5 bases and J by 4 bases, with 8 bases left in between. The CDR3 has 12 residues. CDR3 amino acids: CASSPRGTEAFF. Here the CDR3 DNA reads TGTGCCAGCAGTCCCCGCGGCACTGAAGCTTTCTTT.

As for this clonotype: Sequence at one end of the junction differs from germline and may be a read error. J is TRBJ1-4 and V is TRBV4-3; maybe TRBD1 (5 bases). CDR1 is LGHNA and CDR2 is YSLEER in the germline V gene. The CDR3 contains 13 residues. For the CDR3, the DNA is TGCGTCAGCAGCCAATCTGGGGCCGAAAAACTGTTTTTT. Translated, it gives CVSSQSGAEKLFF.

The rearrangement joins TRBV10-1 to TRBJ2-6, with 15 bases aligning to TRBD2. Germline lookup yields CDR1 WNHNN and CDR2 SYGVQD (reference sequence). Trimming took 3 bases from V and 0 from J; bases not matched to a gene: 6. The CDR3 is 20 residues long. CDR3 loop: CASSEGLAGGPYSGANVLTF. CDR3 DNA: TGCGCCAGCAGTGAAGGACTAGCGGGAGGGCCCTACTCTGGGGCCAACGTCCTGACTTTC.

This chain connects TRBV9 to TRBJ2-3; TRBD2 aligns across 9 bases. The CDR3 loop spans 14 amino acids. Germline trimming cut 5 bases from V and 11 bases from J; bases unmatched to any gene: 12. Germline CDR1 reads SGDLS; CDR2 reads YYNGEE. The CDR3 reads CASSLAGGYNEQYF. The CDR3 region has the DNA TGTGCCAGCAGTTTGGCGGGAGGGTACAATGAGCAGTATTTT.

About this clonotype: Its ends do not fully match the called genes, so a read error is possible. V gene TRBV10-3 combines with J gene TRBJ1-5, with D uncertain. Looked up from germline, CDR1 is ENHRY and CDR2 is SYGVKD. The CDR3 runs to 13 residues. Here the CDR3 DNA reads TGTGCCAGCAGTCAAGGGCGCAATCAGCCCCAGCATTTT. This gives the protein CASSQGRNQPQHF.

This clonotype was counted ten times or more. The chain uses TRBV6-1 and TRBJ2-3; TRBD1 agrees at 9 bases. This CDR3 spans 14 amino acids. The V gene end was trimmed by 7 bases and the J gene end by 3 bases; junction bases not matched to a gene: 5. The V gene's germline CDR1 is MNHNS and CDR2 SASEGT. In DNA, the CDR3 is TGTGCCAGCATGGACAGGGGATTTACAGATACGCAGTATTTT. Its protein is CASMDRGFTDTQYF.

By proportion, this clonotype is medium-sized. CDR3 loop: CSAYSEQPLADTQYF. As DNA, the CDR3 is TGCAGTGCCTACTCAGAACAGCCGTTGGCAGATACGCAGTATTTT. The V and J genes are TRBV20-1 and TRBJ2-3; D not resolved. Between the trimmed V and J ends, which lost 6 bases and 4 bases, there was a span of 20 bases. Germline V CDR1 and CDR2: DFQATT, SNEGSKA (reference sequence). This CDR3 is built from 15 residues.

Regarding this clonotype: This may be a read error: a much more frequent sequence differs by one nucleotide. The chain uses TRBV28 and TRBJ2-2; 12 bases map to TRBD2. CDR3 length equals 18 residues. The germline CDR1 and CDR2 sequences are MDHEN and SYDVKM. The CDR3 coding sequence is TGTGCCAGCAGGCATCCCAAACCGGGACTAGCGGGCCTCGGGGAGCTGATTTTT. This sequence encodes CASRHPKPGLAGLGELIF.

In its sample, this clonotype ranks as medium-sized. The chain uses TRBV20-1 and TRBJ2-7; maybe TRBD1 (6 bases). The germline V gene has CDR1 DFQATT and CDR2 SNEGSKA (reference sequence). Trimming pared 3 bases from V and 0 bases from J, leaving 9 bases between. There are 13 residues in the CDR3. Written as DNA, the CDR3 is TGCAGTGCTAGGACAGGCCGCTCCTACGAGCAGTACTTC. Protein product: CSARTGRSYEQYF.